The clone carrying this T cell receptor (beta chain) is a singleton in its sample. This specimen belongs to a study of blood T cell repertoires in COVID-19. Study background: Acute and convalescent COVID-19 samples came from the United States, Italy and Spain. The cDNA or gDNA used as material had been derived from T cells, B-cell-depleted T cells, or PBMCs.

The length of the CDR3 is 15 residues. CDR1 and CDR2 (germline): LNHNV, YYDKDF (reference sequence). Trimming removed 5 bases at V and 5 bases at J, with 18 bases between. Recruited during active infection, patients (from Seattle) were subsequently followed longitudinally. Authors' data handling: Reference gene primer amplification yielded estimated nucleated cell counts. Using immunoSEQ multiplex PCR, the repertoire was profiled, and TCRdb retains in-frame clones only, with some absent. V and J calls and clone size come straight from that table; D and trimming were deduced from the DNA. This table holds around 260,000 clones, more than 85% found once.

The receptor was derived from a woman younger than 45 with COVID-19, enrolled during active disease. The chain recombines TRBV15 with TRBJ2-5; D is perhaps TRBD2 (6 bases). The sample comprised peripheral blood. CDR3 sequence: CATSAGPSSGETQYF. As DNA, the CDR3 is TGTGCCACCAGCGCCGGGCCCTCAAGCGGGGAGACCCAGTACTTC.